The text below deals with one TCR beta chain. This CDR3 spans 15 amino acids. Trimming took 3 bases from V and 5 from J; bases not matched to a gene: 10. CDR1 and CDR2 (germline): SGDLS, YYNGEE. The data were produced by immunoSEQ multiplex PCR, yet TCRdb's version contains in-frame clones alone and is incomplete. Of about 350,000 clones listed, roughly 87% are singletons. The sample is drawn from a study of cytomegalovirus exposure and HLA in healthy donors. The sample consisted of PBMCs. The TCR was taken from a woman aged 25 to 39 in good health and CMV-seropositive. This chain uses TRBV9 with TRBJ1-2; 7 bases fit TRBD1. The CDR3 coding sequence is TGTGCCAGCAGCGCCCGGGACAGCCCTCTATATGGCTACACCTTC. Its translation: CASSARDSPLYGYTF.